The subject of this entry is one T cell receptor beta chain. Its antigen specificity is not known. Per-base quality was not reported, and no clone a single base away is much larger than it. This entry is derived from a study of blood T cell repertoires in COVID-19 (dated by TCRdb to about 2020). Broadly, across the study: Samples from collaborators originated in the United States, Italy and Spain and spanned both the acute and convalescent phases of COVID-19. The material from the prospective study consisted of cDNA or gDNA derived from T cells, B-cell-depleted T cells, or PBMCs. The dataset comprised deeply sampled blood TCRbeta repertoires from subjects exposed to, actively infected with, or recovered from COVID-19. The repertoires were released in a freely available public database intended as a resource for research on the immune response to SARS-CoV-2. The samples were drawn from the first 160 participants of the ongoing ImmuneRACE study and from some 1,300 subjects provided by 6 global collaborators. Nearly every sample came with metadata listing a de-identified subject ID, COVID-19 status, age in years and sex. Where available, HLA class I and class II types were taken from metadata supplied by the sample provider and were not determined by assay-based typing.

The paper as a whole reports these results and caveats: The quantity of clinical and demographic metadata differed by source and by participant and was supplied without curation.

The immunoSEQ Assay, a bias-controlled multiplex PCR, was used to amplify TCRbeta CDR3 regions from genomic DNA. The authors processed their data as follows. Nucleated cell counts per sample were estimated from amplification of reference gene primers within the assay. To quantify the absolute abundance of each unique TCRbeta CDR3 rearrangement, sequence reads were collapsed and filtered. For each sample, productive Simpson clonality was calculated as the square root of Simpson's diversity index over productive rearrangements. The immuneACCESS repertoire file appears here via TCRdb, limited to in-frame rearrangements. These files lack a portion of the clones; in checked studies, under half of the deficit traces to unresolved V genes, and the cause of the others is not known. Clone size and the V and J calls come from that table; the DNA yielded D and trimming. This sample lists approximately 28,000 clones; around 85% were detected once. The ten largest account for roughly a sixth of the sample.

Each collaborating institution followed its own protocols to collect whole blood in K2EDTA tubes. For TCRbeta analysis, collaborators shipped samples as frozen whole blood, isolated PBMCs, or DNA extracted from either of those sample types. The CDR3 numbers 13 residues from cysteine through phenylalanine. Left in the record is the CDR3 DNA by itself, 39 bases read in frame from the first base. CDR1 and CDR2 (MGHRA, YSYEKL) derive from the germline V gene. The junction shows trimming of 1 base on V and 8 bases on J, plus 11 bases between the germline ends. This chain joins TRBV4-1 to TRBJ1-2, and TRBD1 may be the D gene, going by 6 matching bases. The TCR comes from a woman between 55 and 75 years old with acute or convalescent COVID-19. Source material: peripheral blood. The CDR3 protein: CASSQASGDGYTF. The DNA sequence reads TGCGCCAGCAGCCAAGCATCAGGGGACGGCTACACCTTC.